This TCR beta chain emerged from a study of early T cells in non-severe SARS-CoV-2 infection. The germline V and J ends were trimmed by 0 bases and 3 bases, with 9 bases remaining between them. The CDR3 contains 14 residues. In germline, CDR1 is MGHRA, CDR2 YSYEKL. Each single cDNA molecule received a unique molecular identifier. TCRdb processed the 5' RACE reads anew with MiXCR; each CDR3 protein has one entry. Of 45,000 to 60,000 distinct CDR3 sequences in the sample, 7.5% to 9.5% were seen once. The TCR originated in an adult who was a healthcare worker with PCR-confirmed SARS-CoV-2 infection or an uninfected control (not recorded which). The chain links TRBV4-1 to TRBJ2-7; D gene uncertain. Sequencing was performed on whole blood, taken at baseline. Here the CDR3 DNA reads TGCGCCAGCAGCCAAGAGGCACAGAACTACGAGCAGTACTTC. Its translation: CASSQEAQNYEQYF.